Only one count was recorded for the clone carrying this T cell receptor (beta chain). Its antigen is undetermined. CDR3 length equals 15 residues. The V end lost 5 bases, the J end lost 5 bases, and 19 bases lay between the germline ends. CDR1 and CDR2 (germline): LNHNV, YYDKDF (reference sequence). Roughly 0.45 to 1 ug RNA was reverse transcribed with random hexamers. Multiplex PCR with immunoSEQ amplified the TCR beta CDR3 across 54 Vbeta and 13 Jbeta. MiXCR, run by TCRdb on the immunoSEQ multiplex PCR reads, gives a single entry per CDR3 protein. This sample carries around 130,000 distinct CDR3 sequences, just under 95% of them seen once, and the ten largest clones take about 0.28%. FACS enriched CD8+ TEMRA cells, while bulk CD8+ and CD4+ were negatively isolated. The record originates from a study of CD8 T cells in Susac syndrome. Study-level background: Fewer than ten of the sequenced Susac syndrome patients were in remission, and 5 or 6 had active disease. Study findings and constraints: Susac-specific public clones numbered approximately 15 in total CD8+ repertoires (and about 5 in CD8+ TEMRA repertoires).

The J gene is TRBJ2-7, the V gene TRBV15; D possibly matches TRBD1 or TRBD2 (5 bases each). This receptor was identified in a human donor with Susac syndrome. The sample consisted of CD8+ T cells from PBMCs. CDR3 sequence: CATSEEGRALDEQYF. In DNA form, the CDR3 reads TGTGCCACCAGCGAAGAGGGCAGGGCTTTGGACGAGCAGTACTTC.